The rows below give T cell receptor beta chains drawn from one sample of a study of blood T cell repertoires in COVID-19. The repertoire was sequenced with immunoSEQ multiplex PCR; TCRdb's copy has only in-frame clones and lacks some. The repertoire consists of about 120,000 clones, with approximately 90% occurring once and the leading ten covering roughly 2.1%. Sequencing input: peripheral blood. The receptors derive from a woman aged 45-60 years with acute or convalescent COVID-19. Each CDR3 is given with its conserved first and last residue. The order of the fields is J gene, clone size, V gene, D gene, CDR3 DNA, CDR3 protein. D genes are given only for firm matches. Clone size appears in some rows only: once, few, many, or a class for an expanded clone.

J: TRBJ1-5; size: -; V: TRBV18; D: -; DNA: TGTGCCAGCTCCCAAGGTCGGGAAGGCAATCAGCCCCAGCATTTT; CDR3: CASSQGREGNQPQHF
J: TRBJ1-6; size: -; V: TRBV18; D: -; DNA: TGTGCCAGCTCACCAGAGGGTAGAGCACCCCTCCACTTT; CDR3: CASSPEGRAPLHF
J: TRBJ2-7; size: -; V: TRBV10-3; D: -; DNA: TGTGCCATCGGAGGGGGGGCCTACGAGCAGTACTTC; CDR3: CAIGGGAYEQYF
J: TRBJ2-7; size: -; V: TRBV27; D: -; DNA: TGTGCCAGCAGTTTCGGGACTCTTGGGGCCTACGAGCAGTACTTC; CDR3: CASSFGTLGAYEQYF
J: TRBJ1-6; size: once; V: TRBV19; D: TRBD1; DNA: TGTGCCAGTAGTCCGGGACAGACTAATTCACCCCTCCACTTT; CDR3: CASSPGQTNSPLHF
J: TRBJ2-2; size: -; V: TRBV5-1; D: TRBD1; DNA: TGCGCCAGCAGCCGGGACAGGGGCGGGACCGGGGAGCTGTTTTTT; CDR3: CASSRDRGGTGELFF
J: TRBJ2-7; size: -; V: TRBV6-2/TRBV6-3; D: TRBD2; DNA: TGTGCCAGCAGCGGACTAGCGGGAGGCCCCTACGCCTACGAGCAGTACTTC; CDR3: CASSGLAGGPYAYEQYF
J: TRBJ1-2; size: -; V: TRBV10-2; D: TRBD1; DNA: TGCGCCAGCAGTGGTGGACAGGGCGGCTATGGCTACACCTTC; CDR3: CASSGGQGGYGYTF
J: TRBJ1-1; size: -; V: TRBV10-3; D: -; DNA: TGTGCCATCAGTGGTAAAGGGGGGGAGAACACTGAAGCTTTCTTT; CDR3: CAISGKGGENTEAFF
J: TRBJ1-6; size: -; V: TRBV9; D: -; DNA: TGTGCCAGCAGCGTAGGACTGCTTAATTCACCCCTCCACTTT; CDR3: CASSVGLLNSPLHF
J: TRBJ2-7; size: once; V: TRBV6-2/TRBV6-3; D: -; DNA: TGTGCCAGCAGTGTACCCGGGACTGGTAGCTCCTACGAGCAGTACTTC; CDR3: CASSVPGTGSSYEQYF
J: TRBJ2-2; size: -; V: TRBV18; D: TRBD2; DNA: TGTGCCAGCTCACCAACTAGCGGGAGCTCTACCGGGGAGCTGTTTTTT; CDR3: CASSPTSGSSTGELFF
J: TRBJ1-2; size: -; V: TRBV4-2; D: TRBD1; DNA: TGTGCCAGCAGCCGCCCGGGACAGGGCTCCTATGGCTACACCTTC; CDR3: CASSRPGQGSYGYTF
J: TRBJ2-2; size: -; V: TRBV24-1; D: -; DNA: TGTGCCACCAGTGATGGCGGGGAGAACACCGGGGAGCTGTTTTTT; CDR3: CATSDGGENTGELFF
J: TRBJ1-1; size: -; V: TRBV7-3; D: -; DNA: TGTGCCAGCAGCTCCCCAGGGATCACTGAAGCTTTCTTT; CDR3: CASSSPGITEAFF
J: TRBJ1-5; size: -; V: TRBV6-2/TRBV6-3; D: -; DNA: TGTGCCAGCAGTTACTCGGGGCAGGGTAGCCGGTTCAATCAGCCCCAGCATTTT; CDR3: CASSYSGQGSRFNQPQHF
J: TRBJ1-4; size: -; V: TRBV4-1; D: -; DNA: TGCGCCAGCAGCCAGGCAGGGTCCGTGAATGAAAAACTGTTTTTT; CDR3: CASSQAGSVNEKLFF
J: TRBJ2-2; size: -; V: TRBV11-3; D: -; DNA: TGTGCCAGCAGCTTTCCCCTTGGCACCCTTCACCTCAACACCGGGGAGCTGTTTTTT; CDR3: CASSFPLGTLHLNTGELFF
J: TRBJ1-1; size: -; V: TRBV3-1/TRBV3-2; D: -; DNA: TGTGCCAGCAGCCAGACTTGGCGGGCTGAAGCTTTCTTT; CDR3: CASSQTWRAEAFF
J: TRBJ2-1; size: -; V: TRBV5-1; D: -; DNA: TGCGCCAGCAGCTTGCGCACTAGCACCGCCTACAATGAGCAGTTCTTC; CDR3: CASSLRTSTAYNEQFF
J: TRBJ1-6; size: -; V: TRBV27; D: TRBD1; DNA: TGTGCCAGCAGAGAGGGGGCAACCTATAATTCACCCCTCCACTTT; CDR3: CASREGATYNSPLHF
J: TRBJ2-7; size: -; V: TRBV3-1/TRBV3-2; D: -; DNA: TGTGCCAGCAGCCTACGTGGGGGGAGAAGCTACGAGCAGTACTTC; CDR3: CASSLRGGRSYEQYF
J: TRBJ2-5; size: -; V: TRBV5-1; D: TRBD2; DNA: TGCGCCAGCGGGCTGCTTAGCGGGAGGGCCGAAGAGACCCAGTACTTC; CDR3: CASGLLSGRAEETQYF
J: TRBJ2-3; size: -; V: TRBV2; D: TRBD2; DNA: TGTGCCAGCAGCGGGGGGGCCCGATCAGATACGCAGTATTTT; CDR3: CASSGGARSDTQYF
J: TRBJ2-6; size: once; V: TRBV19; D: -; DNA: TGTGCCAGTAGTAGGGCAGGGGTCCTTTACTCTGGGGCCAACGTCCTGACTTTC; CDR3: CASSRAGVLYSGANVLTF
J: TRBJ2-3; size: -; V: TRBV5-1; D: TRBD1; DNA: TGCGCCAGCAGCACAACAGGGGGACCCACAGATACGCAGTATTTT; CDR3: CASSTTGGPTDTQYF
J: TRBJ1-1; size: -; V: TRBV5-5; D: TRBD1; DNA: TGTGCCAGCAGACCTCCGACAGGGTGGCCTAACACTGAAGCTTTCTTT; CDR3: CASRPPTGWPNTEAFF
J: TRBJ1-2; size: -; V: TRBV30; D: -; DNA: TGTGCCTGGAGTTTGGGGCACGGCTACACCTTC; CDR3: CAWSLGHGYTF
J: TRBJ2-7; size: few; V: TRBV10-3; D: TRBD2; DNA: TGTGCCATCAGTGACGTGGCTAGCGGGGGTCCCGGCTACGAGCAGTACTTC; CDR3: CAISDVASGGPGYEQYF
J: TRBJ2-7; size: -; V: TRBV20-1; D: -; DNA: TGCAGTGCTAGTGGATTAGCGGACCTCTCCTACGAGCAGTACTTC; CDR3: CSASGLADLSYEQYF
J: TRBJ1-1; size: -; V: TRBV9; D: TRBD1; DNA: TGTGCCAGCAGCGTACAGGGGGCGAACACTGAAGCTTTCTTT; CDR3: CASSVQGANTEAFF
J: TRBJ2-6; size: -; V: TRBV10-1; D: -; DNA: TGCGCCAGCATTCGACTCTCTGGGGCCAACGTCCTGACTTTC; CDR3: CASIRLSGANVLTF
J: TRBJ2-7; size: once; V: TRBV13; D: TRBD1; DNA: TGTGCCAGCAGCCTCGGACAGGATCCTACCTACGAGCAGTACTTC; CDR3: CASSLGQDPTYEQYF
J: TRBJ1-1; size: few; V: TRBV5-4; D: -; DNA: TGTGCCAGCAGCTTGGGTGGCTTGAACACTGAAGCTTTCTTT; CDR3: CASSLGGLNTEAFF
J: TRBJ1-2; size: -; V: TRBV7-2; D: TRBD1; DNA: TGTGCCAGCACTCCAGGGGGGGGACAGGGCGCATATGGCTACACCTTC; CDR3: CASTPGGGQGAYGYTF
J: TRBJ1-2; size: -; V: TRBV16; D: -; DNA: TGTGCCAGCAGCCAAGCCGGGGTCAGGAGCTATGGCTACACCTTC; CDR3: CASSQAGVRSYGYTF
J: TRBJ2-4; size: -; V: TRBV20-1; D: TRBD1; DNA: TGCAGTGCTAGTCCTGACAGGGAGTTTCTAGACATTCAGTACTTC; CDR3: CSASPDREFLDIQYF
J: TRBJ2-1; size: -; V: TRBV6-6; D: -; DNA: TGTGCCAGCAGTTACTCCGGCGGGTATTCCTACAATGAGCAGTTCTTC; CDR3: CASSYSGGYSYNEQFF
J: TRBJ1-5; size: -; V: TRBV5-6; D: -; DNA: TGTGCCAGTCAACAGGGAAGCAATCAGCCCCAGCATTTT; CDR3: CASQQGSNQPQHF
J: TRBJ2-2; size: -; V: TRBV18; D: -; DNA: TGTGCCAGCTCACCACTACGACAGACCAACACCGGGGAGCTGTTTTTT; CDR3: CASSPLRQTNTGELFF
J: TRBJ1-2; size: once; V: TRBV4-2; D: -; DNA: TGTGCCAGCAGCCAAGACAGCCAACTAAACTATGGCTACACCTTC; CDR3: CASSQDSQLNYGYTF
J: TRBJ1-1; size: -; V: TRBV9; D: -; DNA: TGTGCCAGCAGCTCCCGGACAAGCCTGAACACTGAAGCTTTCTTT; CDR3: CASSSRTSLNTEAFF
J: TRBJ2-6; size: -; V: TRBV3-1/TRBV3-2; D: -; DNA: TGTGCCAGCAGCCGCGTCGGTGAGGCCAACGTCCTGACTTTC; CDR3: CASSRVGEANVLTF
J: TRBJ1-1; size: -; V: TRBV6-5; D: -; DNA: TGTGCCAGCAGTCCGACGCAGGGGACTGAAGCTTTCTTT; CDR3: CASSPTQGTEAFF
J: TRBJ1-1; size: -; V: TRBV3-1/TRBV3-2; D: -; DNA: TGTGCCATTTCGACAGCACTGAACACTGAAGCTTTCTTT; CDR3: CAISTALNTEAFF
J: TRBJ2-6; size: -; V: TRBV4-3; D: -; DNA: TGCGCCAGCAGCCCCGGCGGACTCTCTGGGGCCAACGTCCTGACTTTC; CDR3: CASSPGGLSGANVLTF
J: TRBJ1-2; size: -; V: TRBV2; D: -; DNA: TGTGCCAGCAGTCCCTCCCGGGTGGATGGCTACACCTTC; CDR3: CASSPSRVDGYTF
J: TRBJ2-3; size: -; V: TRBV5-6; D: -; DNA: TGTGCCAGCAGCCCCCGCAAAGGCGGGGACACGCAGTATTTT; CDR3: CASSPRKGGDTQYF
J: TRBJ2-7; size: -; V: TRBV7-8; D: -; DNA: TGTGCCAGCAGCTTAAACCACCCCCAACCGGGCTACGAGCAGTACTTC; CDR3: CASSLNHPQPGYEQYF
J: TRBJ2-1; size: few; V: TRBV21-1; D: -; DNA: TGTGCCAGCAGCAAAGCGCCGGACAGGGCGGTCAATGAGCAGTTCTTC; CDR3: CASSKAPDRAVNEQFF
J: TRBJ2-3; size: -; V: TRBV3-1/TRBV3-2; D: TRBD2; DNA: TGTGCCAGCAGCCACTCCACTAGCGGGGGCACAGATACGCAGTATTTT; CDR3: CASSHSTSGGTDTQYF
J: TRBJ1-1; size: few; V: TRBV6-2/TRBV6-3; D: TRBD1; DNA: TGTGCCAGCAGTTACTACTCGGACAGGGGGCGAAACACTGAAGCTTTCTTT; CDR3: CASSYYSDRGRNTEAFF
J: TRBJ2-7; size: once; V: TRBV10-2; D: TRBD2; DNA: TGCGCCAGCAGCGGACTAGCGGGGGGCTCCTACGAGCAGTACTTC; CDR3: CASSGLAGGSYEQYF
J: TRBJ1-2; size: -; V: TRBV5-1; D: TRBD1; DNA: TGCGCCAGCAGCTTGCTGGGACAGGGAGGGGATGGCTACACCTTC; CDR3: CASSLLGQGGDGYTF
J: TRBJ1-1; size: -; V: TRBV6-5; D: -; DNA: TGTGCCAGCAGTTACTCGGTGATGAGGGGGTTCACTGAAGCTTTCTTT; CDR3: CASSYSVMRGFTEAFF
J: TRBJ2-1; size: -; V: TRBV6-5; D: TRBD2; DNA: TGTGCCAGCAGTACCGGGACTAGCAGACAGTTCTTC; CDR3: CASSTGTSRQFF
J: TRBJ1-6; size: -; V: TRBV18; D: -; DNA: TGTGCCAGCTCAGCTAACGGGAATTCACCCCTCCACTTT; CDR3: CASSANGNSPLHF
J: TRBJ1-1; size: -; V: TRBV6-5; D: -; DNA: TGTGCCAGCATTCACCCTTCGCGCGGGAAGACTGAAGCTTTCTTT; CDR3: CASIHPSRGKTEAFF
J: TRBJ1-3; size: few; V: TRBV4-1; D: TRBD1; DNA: TGCGCCAGCAGCCATGGACAGGGGGACGGAAACACCATATATTTT; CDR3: CASSHGQGDGNTIYF
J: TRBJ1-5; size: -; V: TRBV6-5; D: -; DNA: TGTGCCAGCAGTTACTCGAACAGTATCAATCAGCCCCAGCATTTT; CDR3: CASSYSNSINQPQHF